The T cell receptor (beta chain) described here comes from a study of patients and donors after allogeneic stem cell transplantation. TCRdb re-called the RT-PCR reads through MiXCR, storing one row per CDR3 protein. The table lists some 960,000 distinct CDR3 sequences, under 20% of them singletons. The germline CDR1 and CDR2 sequences are SGHRS and YFSETQ. The CDR3 contains 15 residues. The germline V and J ends were trimmed by 0 bases and 3 bases, with 12 bases remaining between them. This clonotype was counted ten times or more. The chain carries TRBV5-1 and TRBJ1-2, with D possibly TRBD1 on 6 matching bases. Sequenced material: blood, either unsorted or a sorted T cell fraction (not recorded which). The sequence was obtained from a human donor who was either an allogeneic HSCT recipient or a stem cell or donor lymphocyte infusion donor (not recorded which). It is not recorded whose cells these are; they may come from a transplant donor. The DNA of the CDR3 is TGCGCCAGCAGCTTGGGGGGGCAGTTGGACTATGGCTACACCTTC. This gives the protein CASSLGGQLDYGYTF.